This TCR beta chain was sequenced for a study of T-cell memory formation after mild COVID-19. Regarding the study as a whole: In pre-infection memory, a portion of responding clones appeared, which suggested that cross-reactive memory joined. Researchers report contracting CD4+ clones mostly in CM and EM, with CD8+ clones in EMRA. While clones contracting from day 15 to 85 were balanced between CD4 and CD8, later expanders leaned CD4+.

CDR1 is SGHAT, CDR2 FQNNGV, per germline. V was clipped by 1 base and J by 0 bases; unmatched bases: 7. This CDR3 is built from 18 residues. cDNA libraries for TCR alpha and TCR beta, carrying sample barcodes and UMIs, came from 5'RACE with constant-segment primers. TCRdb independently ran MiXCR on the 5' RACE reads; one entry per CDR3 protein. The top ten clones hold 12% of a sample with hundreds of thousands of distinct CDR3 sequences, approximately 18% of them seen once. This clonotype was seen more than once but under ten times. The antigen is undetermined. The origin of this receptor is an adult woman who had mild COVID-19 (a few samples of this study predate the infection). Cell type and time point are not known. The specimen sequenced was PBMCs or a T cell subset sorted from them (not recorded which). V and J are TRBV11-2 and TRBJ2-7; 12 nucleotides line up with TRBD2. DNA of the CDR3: TGTGCCAGCAGCTTAGGGACTAGCGGGGCGCTAGGCTCCTACGAGCAGTACTTC. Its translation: CASSLGTSGALGSYEQYF.